This TCR beta chain is from a study of T-cell reconstitution after alpha-beta-depleted transplantation in children. The CDR3 contains 15 residues. The germline V gene has CDR1 SGDLS and CDR2 YYNGEE. Trimming took 2 bases from V and 1 from J; bases not matched to a gene: 6. This clonotype has at least ten counts. Unique molecular identifiers were incorporated during preparation of the TCRbeta library. TCRdb used MiXCR to reprocess the PCR reads, holding one entry per CDR3 protein. The data contain 90,000 to 130,000 distinct CDR3 sequences, about 9.4% of them singletons. The sequence was obtained from a human donor who donated a stem cell graft to a child with acute lymphoblastic leukemia. The J gene is TRBJ2-7, the V gene TRBV9; 7 bases match TRBD1. Material: PBMCs from the stem cell graft donor, obtained from the stem cell graft. The CDR3 reads CASSVETGSSYEQYF. CDR3 bases: TGTGCCAGCAGCGTCGAGACAGGGTCTTCCTACGAGCAGTACTTC.